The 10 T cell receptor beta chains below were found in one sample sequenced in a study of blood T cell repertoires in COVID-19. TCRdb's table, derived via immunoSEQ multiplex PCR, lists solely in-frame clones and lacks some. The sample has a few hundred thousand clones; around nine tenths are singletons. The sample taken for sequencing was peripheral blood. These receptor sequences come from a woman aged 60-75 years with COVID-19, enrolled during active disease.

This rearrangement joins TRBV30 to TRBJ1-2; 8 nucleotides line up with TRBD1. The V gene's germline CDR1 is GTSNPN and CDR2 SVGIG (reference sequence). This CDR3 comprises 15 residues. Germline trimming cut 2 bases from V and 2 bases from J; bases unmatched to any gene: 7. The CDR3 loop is CAWSPPDRVNYGYTF. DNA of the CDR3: TGTGCCTGGAGTCCGCCGGACAGGGTAAACTATGGCTACACCTTC.

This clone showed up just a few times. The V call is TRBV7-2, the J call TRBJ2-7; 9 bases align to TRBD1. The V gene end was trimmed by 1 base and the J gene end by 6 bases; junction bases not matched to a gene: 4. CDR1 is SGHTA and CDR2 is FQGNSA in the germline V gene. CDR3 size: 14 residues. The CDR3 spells CASSLVGQGSEQYF. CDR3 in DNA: TGTGCCAGCAGCTTAGTGGGACAGGGAAGCGAGCAGTACTTC.

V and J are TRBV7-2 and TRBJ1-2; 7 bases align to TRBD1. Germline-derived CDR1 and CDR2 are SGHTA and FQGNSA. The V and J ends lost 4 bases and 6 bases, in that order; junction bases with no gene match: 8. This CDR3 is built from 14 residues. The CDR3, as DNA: TGTGCCAGCAGCTGGGTCCGGGACAGCGATGGCTACACCTTC. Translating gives CASSWVRDSDGYTF.

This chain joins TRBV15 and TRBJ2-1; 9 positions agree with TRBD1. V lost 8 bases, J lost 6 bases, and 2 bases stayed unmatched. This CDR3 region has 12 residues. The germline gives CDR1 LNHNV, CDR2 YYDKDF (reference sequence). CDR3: CATGTGPNEQFF. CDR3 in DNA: TGTGCCACCGGGACAGGGCCCAATGAGCAGTTCTTC. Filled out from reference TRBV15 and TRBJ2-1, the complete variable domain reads DAMVIQNPRYQVTQFGKPVTLSCSQTLNHNVMYWYQQKSSQAPKLLFHYYDKDFNNEADTPDNFQSRRPNTSFCFLDIRSPGLGDTAMYLCATGTGPNEQFFGPGTRLTVL.

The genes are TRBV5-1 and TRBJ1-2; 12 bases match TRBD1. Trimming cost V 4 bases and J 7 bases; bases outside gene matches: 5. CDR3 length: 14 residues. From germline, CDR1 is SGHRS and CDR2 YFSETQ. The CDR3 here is CASSTGTGGSGYTF. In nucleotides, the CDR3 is TGCGCCAGCAGCACTGGGACAGGGGGCTCTGGCTACACCTTC.

CDR3 bases: TGTGCCACCAGCAGAGACCGGAGAGCGGGGACTGAAGCTTTCTTT. Translated: CATSRDRRAGTEAFF. The chain recombines TRBV15 with TRBJ1-1; D gene uncertain. Trimming pared 0 bases from V and 5 bases from J, leaving 13 bases between. The CDR3 totals 15 residues. The germline V gene encodes CDR1 LNHNV and CDR2 YYDKDF (reference sequence).

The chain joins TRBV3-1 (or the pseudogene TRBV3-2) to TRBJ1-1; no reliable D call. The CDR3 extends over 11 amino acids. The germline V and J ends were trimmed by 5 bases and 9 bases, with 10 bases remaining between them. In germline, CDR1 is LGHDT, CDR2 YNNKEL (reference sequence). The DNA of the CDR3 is TGTGCCAGCAGCACCTACGATAAAGCTTTCTTT. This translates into CASSTYDKAFF.

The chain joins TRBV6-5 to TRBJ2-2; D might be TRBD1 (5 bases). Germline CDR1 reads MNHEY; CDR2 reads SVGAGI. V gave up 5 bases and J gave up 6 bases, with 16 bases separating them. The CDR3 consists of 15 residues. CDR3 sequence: CASSTRMGLSGELFF. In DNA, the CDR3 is TGTGCCAGCAGTACCCGTATGGGGCTGTCCGGGGAGCTGTTTTTT.

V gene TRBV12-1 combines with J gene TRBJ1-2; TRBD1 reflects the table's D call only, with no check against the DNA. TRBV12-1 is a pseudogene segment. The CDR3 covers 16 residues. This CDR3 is CASSQTKDRLKDGYTF. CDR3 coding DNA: TGTGCCAGCAGCCAAACCAAAGACAGGTTGAAGGATGGCTACACCTTC.

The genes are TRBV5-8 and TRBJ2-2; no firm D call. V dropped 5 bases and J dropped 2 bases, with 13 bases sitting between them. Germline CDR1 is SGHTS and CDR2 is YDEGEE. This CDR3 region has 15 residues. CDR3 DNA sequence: TGTGCCAGCAGTTTTGCGGCAGCTAACACCGGGGAGCTGTTTTTT. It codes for CASSFAAANTGELFF.